The text below deals with one TCR beta chain. Its antigen is still unknown. This sample stems from a study of cytomegalovirus exposure and HLA in healthy donors. Study summary: Researchers found that more than 70% of 398 genotyped donors fell within the Caucasian-associated ancestry cluster. Overall study findings and caveats: DRB1 showed the most TCR associations and HLA-C the fewest in a later analysis, as rates varied by HLA locus. Confirmation in vitro established that a few CMV-associated chains were specific for CMV antigens.

CDR3 length: 18 amino acids. The ends were cut back, 7 bases at V and 0 bases at J, with 22 bases in the middle. From germline, CDR1 is LNHDA and CDR2 SQIVND (reference sequence). Primers included in the PCR were 60 Vbeta and 13 Jbeta primers. Assay used: immunoSEQ multiplex PCR; TCRdb lists only in-frame clones, some missing. The table records around 50,000 clones, around 80% of them present only once. The sequence was obtained from a man aged 50 or older in good health and CMV-seronegative. The specimen sequenced was PBMCs. The chain has TRBV19 and TRBJ1-3, with D perhaps TRBD1 (6 bases). The CDR3 nucleotides read TGTGCCAGTATCCGGTACCCCGGGACACCAAGCTCTGGAAACACCATATATTTT. Protein sequence: CASIRYPGTPSSGNTIYF.